This entry lists 7 T cell receptor beta chains sequenced from one sample in a study of cytomegalovirus exposure and HLA in healthy donors. The PCR ran on 60 Vbeta and 13 Jbeta primers. Libraries were prepared by immunoSEQ multiplex PCR; TCRdb keeps only in-frame clonotypes and omits some of them. The data hold some 150,000 clones, with around 79% observed a single time. Sequences were obtained from PBMCs. These receptors originate from a man in his forties or fifties in good health and CMV-seropositive.

This rearrangement joins TRBV4-1 to TRBJ1-4, with D hard to call. This CDR3 is 17 amino acids long. Between the trimmed V and J ends, which lost 3 bases and 5 bases, there was a span of 19 bases. Germline assignment: CDR1 MGHRA and CDR2 YSYEKL. As DNA, the CDR3 is TGCGCCAGCAGCCAGAACCCCCCCCCGGGGAGGAATGAAAAACTGTTTTTT. Amino acids: CASSQNPPPGRNEKLFF.

This chain uses TRBV6-4 with TRBJ1-6; D is unresolved. Trimming cost V 6 bases and J 4 bases, with 7 bases left between them. Germline V gene sequence: CDR1 MRHNA, CDR2 SNTAGT. The CDR3 is made up of 13 amino acids. The CDR3 sequence: CASSTEYNSPLHF. The CDR3 DNA reads TGTGCCAGCAGCACAGAGTATAATTCACCCCTCCACTTT.

The chain combines TRBV27 with TRBJ2-7; 8 bases are shared with TRBD2. CDR3 length equals 15 residues. Trimming cost V 3 bases and J 1 base; bases outside gene matches: 5. Germline lookup yields CDR1 MNHEY and CDR2 SMNVEV (reference sequence). The CDR3 nucleotides read TGTGCCAGCAGTTTCACATTAGCGGGATCCTACGAGCAGTACTTC. It specifies CASSFTLAGSYEQYF.

The CDR3, as DNA: TGTGCCACCGGGACTAGCGACTACAATGAGCAGTTCTTC. This translates into CATGTSDYNEQFF. The V call is TRBV2, the J call TRBJ2-1; 10 bases match TRBD2. Trimming took 10 bases from V and 3 from J; bases not matched to a gene: 3. Germline V gene sequence: CDR1 SNHLY, CDR2 FYNNEI. The CDR3 consists of 13 residues.

The chain carries TRBV28 and TRBJ2-1; possible D gene TRBD1, 6 bases. The ends were cut back, 7 bases at V and 3 bases at J, with 10 bases in the middle. This CDR3 has 13 amino acids. CDR1 and CDR2 (germline): MDHEN, SYDVKM. In nucleotides, the CDR3 is TGTGCCAGCACCATGGACAGCTACAATGAGCAGTTCTTC. It is translated as CASTMDSYNEQFF.

The chain links TRBV6-5 to TRBJ2-2, with D possibly matching TRBD2 (5 bases). This CDR3 has 13 amino acids. V shed 11 bases and J shed 6 bases, with 16 bases lying between them. Germline V gene lookup returns CDR1 MNHEY and CDR2 SVGAGI. This CDR3 reads CACRSGFAGELFF. For the CDR3, the DNA is TGTGCCTGCCGAAGCGGTTTCGCCGGGGAGCTGTTTTTT.

This clone was counted only a few times. The rearrangement links TRBV6-6 to TRBJ1-5; no definite D call. This CDR3 contains 16 residues. The V end lost 1 base, the J end lost 2 bases, and 12 bases lay between the germline ends. Germline loops: CDR1 MNHNY, CDR2 SVGAGI (reference sequence). The CDR3, as DNA: TGTGCCAGCAGTTACTTGCAGGCAAGTCGCAATCAGCCCCAGCATTTT. It is translated as CASSYLQASRNQPQHF.